The entry below gives a single T cell receptor beta chain sequence along with its context. What it binds is unknown. This specimen belongs to a study of monozygotic twins with inflammatory bowel disease. Points from the study as a whole: TCRbeta diversity (inverse Simpson) was lower in IBD patients than in healthy co-twins. Added variability in patient repertoires may stem from differing immunosuppressive treatments. Researchers reported no repertoire similarity difference between concordant and discordant twins, possibly from limited power.

Whole-blood total RNA was extracted without T cell sorting. TCRdb re-called the 5' RACE reads, yielding one record per CDR3 amino acid sequence without DNA. The table lists over 200,000 distinct CDR3 sequences. The CDR3 is 14 amino acids. Germline V gene data show CDR1 as MNHNS and CDR2 as SASEGT. Sample: blood. The chain couples TRBV6-1 to TRBJ2-5; TCRdb reports TRBD1, a call that lacks DNA to check it against. The TCR originated in a human donor with ulcerative colitis or Crohn's disease, or a healthy co-twin of an affected twin (not recorded which). This chain's CDR3 is CASSPGPYQETQYF.